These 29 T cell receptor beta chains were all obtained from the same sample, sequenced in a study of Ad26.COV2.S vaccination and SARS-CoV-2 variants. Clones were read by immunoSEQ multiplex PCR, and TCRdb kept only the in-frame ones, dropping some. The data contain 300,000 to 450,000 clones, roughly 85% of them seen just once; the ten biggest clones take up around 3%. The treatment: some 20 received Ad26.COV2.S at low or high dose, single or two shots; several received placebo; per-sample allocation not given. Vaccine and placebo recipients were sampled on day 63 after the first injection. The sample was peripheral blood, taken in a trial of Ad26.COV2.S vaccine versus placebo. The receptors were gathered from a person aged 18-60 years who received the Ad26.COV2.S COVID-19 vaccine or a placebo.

CDR3 bases: TGCGCCAGCAGTGACGGCACCCAAGAGACCCAGTACTTC. Protein: CASSDGTQETQYF. The chain recombines TRBV10-2 with TRBJ2-5; D is undetermined. The germline CDR1 and CDR2 sequences are WSHSY and SAAADI. CDR3 length: 13 residues. Deletions cut 3 bases from V and 1 base from J, with 6 bases between.

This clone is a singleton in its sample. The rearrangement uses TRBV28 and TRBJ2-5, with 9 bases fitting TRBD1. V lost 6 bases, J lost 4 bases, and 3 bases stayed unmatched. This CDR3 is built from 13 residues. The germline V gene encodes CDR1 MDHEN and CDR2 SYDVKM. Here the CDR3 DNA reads TGTGCCAGCAGGACAGGGGGGGGAGAGACCCAGTACTTC. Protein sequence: CASRTGGGETQYF.

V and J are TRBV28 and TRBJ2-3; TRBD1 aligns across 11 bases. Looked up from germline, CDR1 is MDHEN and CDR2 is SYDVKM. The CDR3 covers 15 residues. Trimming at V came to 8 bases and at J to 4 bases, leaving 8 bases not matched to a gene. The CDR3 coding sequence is TGTGCCAGCGCCGGGACAGGGGGGCGCTCAGATACGCAGTATTTT. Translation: CASAGTGGRSDTQYF.

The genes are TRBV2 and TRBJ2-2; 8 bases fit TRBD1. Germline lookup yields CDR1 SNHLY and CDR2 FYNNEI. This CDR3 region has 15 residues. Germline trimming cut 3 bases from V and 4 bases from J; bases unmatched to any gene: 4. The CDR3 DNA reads TGTGCCAGCAGTGACAGGGGGCGAGTCACCGGGGAGCTGTTTTTT. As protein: CASSDRGRVTGELFF.

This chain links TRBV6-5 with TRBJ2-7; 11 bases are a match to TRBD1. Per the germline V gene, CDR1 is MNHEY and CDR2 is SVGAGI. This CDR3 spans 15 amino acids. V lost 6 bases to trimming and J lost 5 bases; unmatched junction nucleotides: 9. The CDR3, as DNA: TGTGCCAGCAGCCTCGGACAGGGGGCGCGGAACGAGCAGTACTTC. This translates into CASSLGQGARNEQYF.

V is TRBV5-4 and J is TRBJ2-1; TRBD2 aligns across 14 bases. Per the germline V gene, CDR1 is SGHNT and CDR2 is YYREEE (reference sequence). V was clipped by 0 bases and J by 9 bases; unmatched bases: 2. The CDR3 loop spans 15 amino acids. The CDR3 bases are TGTGCCAGCAGCTTGGGACTAGCGGGAGGGGGTGAGCAGTTCTTC. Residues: CASSLGLAGGGEQFF.

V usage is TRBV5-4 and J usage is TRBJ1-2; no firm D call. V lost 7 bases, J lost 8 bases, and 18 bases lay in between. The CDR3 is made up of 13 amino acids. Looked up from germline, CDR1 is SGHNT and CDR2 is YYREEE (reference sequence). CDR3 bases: TGTGCCAGCCTCACCTCCCCGCCTCGAGGCTACACCTTC. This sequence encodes CASLTSPPRGYTF.

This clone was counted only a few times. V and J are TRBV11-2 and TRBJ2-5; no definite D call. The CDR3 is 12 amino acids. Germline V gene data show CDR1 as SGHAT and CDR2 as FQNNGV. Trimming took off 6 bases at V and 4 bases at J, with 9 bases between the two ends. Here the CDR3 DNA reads TGTGCCAGCAGAACTTACGGAGAGACCCAGTACTTC. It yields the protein CASRTYGETQYF.

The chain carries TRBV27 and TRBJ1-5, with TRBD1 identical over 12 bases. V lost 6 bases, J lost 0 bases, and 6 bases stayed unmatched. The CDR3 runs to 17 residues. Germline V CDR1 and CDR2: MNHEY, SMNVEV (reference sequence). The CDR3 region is CASSLGQGALSNQPQHF. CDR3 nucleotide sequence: TGTGCCAGCAGCCTGGGACAGGGGGCCCTTAGCAATCAGCCCCAGCATTTT.

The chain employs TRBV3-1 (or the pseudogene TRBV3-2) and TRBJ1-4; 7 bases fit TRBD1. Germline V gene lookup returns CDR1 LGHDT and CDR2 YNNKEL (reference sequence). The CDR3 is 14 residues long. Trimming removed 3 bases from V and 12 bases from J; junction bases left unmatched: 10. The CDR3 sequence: CASSHRTGAEELFF. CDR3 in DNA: TGTGCCAGCAGCCACAGGACAGGCGCGGAGGAACTGTTTTTT.

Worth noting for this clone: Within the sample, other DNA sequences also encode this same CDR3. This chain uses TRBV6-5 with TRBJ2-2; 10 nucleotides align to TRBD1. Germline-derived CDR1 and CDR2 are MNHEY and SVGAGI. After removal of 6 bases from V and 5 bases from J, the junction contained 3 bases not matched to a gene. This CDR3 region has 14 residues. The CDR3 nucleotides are TGTGCCAGCAGGCGGACAGGGGGAACCGGGGAGCTGTTTTTT. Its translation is CASRRTGGTGELFF.

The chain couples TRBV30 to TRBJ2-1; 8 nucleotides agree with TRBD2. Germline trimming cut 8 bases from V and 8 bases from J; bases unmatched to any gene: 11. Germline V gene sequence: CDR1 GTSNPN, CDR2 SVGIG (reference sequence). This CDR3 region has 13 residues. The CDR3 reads CAAGAGGGDEQFF. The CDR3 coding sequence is TGTGCCGCCGGGGCGGGAGGAGGCGATGAGCAGTTCTTC.

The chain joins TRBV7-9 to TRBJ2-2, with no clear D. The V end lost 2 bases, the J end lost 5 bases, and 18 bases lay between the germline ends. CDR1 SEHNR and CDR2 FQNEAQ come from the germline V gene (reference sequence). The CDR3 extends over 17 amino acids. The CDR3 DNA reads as TGTGCCAGCAGCTTACTGGGCGGCTCGGGCAGGACCGGGGAGCTGTTTTTT. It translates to CASSLLGGSGRTGELFF.

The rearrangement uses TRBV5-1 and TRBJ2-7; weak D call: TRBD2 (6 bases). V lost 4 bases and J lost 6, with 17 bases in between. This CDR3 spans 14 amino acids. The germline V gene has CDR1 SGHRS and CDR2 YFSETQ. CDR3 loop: CASSLLAEGREQYF. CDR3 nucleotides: TGCGCCAGCAGCCTTTTAGCGGAAGGGCGCGAGCAGTACTTC.

This chain's CDR3 is CASSRGLAGAQTGELFF. In DNA form, the CDR3 reads TGTGCCAGCAGCAGGGGACTAGCGGGAGCACAGACCGGGGAGCTGTTTTTT. The chain joins TRBV5-4 to TRBJ2-2, with 14 nucleotides matching TRBD2. The junction had 7 bases not matched to a gene; V was cut back by 4 bases and J by 5 bases. The length of the CDR3 is 17 residues. The germline V gene has CDR1 SGHNT and CDR2 YYREEE (reference sequence).

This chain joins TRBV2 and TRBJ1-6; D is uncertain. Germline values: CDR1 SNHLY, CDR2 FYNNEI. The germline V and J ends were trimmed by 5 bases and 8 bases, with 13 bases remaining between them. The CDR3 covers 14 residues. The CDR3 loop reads CASSPVHGDSPLHF. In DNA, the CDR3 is TGTGCCAGCAGTCCCGTCCACGGCGATTCACCCCTCCACTTT.

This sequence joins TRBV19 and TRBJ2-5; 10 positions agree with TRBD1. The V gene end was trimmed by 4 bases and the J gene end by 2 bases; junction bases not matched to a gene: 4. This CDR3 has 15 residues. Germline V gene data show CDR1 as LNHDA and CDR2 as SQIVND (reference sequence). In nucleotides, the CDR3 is TGTGCCAGTAGTAAGGGACAGGGGCCGCAAGAGACCCAGTACTTC. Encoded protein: CASSKGQGPQETQYF.

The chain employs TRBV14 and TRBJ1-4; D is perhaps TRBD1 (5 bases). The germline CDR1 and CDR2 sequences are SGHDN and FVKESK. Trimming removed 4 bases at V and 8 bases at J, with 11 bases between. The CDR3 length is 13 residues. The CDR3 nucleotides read TGTGCCAGCAGCCGGGACCCCGCCGAAAAACTGTTTTTT. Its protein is CASSRDPAEKLFF. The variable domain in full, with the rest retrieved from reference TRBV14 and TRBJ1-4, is EAGVTQFPSHSVIEKGQTVTLRCDPISGHDNLYWYRRVMGKEIKFLLHFVKESKQDESGMPNNRFLAERTGGTYSTLKVQPAELEDSGVYFCASSRDPAEKLFFGSGTQLSVL.

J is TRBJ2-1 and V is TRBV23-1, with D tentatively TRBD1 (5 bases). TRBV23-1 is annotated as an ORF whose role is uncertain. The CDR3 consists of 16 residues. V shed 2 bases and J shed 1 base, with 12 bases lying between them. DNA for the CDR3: TGCGCCAGCAGTCAAGACAGAGTGGGATCCTACAATGAGCAGTTCTTC. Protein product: CASSQDRVGSYNEQFF.

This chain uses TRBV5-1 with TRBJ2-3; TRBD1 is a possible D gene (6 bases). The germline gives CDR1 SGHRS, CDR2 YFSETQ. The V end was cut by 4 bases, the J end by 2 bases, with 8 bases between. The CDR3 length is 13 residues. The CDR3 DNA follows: TGCGCCAGCAGCGGACAGCTCACAGATACGCAGTATTTT. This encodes CASSGQLTDTQYF.

The CDR3 sequence: CASSLWGGGQGEEQYF. The CDR3 nucleotides are TGTGCCAGCAGCTTATGGGGCGGGGGACAGGGCGAAGAGCAGTACTTC. The V gene is TRBV7-9, the J gene TRBJ2-7; 9 bases are a match to TRBD1. The CDR3 runs 16 residues. J lost 7 bases, V lost 2 bases, and 12 bases had no gene match. Per germline, CDR1 SEHNR and CDR2 FQNEAQ (reference sequence).

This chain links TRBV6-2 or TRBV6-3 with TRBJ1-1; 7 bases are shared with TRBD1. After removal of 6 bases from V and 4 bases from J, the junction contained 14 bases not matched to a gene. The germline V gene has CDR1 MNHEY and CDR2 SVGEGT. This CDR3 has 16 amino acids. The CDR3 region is CASSHLKRQGPTEAFF. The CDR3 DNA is TGTGCCAGCAGCCACCTCAAAAGACAGGGTCCCACTGAAGCTTTCTTT.

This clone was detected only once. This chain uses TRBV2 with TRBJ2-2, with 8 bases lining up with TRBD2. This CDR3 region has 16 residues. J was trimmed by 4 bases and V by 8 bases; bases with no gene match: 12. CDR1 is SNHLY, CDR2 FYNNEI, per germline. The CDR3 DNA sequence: TGTGCCAGCTCAAGCTCGGGGGGGCGCGGCACCGGGGAGCTGTTTTTT. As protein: CASSSSGGRGTGELFF.

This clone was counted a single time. The CDR3 coding sequence is TGTGCCAGCAGCCCCAAGTTAGGGGGGGCCAAAAACATTCAGTACTTC. It specifies CASSPKLGGAKNIQYF. The J gene is TRBJ2-4, the V gene TRBV7-2; TRBD1 or TRBD2 may be the D gene (6 bases each). Germline V gene sequence: CDR1 SGHTA, CDR2 FQGNSA. The CDR3 is 16 amino acids. With 5 bases removed from V and 1 base from J, the gap between germline ends came to 15 bases.

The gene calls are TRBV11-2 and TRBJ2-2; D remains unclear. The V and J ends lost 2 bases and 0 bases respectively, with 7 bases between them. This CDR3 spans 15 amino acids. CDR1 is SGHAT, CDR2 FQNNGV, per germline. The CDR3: CASSLSGANTGELFF. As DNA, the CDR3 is TGTGCCAGCAGCTTATCTGGGGCGAACACCGGGGAGCTGTTTTTT.

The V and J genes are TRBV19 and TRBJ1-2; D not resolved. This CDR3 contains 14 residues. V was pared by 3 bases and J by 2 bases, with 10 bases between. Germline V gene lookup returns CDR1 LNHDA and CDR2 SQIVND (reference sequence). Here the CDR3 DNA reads TGTGCCAGTAGTATCATTGCGGGAAACTATGGCTACACCTTC. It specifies CASSIIAGNYGYTF.

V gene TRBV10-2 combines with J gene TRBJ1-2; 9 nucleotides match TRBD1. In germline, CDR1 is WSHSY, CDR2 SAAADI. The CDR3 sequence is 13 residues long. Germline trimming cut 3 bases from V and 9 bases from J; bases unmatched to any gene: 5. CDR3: CASSDPGTGSYTF. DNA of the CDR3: TGCGCCAGCAGTGACCCCGGGACAGGGAGCTACACCTTC.

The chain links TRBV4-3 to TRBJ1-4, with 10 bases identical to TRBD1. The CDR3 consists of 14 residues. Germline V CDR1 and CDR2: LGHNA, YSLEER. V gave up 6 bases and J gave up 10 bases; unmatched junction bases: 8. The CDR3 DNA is TGCGCCAGCAGTCCCTGGACAGGGGGGCCAAAACTGTTTTTT. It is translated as CASSPWTGGPKLFF.

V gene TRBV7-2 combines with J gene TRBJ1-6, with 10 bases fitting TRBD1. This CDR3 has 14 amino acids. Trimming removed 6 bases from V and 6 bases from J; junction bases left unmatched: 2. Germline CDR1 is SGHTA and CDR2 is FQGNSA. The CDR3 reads CASRRQGANSPLHF. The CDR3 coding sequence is TGTGCCAGCAGACGACAGGGGGCTAATTCACCCCTCCACTTT.